This paragraph reports one T cell receptor (beta chain). The data originate from a study of T cell responses to AZD1222 COVID-19 vaccine. In germline, CDR1 is GTSNPN, CDR2 SVGIG (reference sequence). V shed 1 base and J shed 2 bases, with 2 bases lying between them. This CDR3 has 11 amino acids. Method: immunoSEQ multiplex PCR; TCRdb's copy keeps in-frame clones and lacks some. Here the sample spans 150,000 to 200,000 clones, around 91% being singletons. The specimen comprised peripheral blood, sampled 28 days after the second AZD1222 dose. The sequence was obtained from an adult who received the AZD1222 COVID-19 vaccine. The chain recombines TRBV30 with TRBJ1-2; D is unclear. Here the CDR3 DNA reads TGTGCCTGGAGTGAAAACTATGGCTACACCTTC. This gives the protein CAWSENYGYTF.